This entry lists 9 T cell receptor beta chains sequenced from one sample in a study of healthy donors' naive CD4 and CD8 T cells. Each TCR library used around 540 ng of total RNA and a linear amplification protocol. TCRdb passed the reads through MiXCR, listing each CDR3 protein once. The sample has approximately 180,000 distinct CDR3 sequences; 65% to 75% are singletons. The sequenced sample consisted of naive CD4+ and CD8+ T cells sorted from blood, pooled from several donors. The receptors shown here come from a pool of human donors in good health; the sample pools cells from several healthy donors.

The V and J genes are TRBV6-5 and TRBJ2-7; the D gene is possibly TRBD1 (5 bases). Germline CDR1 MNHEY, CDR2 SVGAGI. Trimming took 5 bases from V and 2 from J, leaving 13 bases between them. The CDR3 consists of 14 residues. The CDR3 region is CASSRGLEAYEQYF. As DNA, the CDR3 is TGTGCCAGCAGTAGGGGTTTGGAAGCCTACGAGCAGTACTTC.

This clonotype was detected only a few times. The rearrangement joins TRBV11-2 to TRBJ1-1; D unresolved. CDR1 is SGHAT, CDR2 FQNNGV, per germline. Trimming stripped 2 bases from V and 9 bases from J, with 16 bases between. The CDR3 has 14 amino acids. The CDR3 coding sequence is TGTGCCAGCAGCTTAACTTTATTCGCCGAGAAAGCTTTCTTT. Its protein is CASSLTLFAEKAFF.

The CDR3 reads CASSYSSGKTQYF. The DNA of the CDR3 is TGTGCCAGCAGTTACTCATCAGGGAAGACCCAGTACTTC. This sequence joins TRBV6-6 and TRBJ2-5, with D perhaps TRBD1 (5 bases). Germline V CDR1 and CDR2: MNHNY, SVGAGI (reference sequence). Between the trimmed V and J ends, which lost 0 bases and 6 bases, there was a span of 8 bases. The CDR3 sequence is 13 residues long.

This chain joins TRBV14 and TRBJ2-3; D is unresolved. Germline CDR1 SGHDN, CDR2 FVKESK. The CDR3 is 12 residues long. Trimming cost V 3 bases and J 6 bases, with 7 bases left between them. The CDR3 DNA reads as TGTGCCAGCAGCCATATAGTTGATACGCAGTATTTT. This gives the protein CASSHIVDTQYF.

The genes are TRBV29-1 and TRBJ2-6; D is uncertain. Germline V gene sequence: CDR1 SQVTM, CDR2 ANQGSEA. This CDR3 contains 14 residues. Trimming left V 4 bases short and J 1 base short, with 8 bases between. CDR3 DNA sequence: TGCAGCGTTGGGGCCGCTTCTGGGGCCAACGTCCTGACTTTC. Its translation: CSVGAASGANVLTF.

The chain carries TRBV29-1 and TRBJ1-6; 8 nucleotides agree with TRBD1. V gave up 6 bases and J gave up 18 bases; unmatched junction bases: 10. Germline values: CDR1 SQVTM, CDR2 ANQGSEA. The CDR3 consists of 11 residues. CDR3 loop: CSVRTGNGSHF. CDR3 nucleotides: TGCAGCGTCCGGACAGGGAATGGGTCCCACTTT. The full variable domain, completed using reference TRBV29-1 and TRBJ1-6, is SAVISQKPSRDICQRGTSLTIQCQVDSQVTMMFWYRQQPGQSLTLIATANQGSEATYESGFVIDKFPISRPNLTFSTLTVSNMSPEDSSIYLCSVRTGNGSHFGNGTRLTVT.

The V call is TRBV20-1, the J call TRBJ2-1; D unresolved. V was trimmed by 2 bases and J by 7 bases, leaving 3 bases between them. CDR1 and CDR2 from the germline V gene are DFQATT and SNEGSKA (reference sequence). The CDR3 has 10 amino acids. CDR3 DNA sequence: TGCAGTGCTAGAAGGAATGAGCAGTTCTTC. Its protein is CSARRNEQFF.

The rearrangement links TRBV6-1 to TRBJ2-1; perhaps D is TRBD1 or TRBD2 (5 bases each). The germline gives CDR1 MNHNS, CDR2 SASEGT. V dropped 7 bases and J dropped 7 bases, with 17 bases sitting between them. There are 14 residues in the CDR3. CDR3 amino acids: CASIINAGTNEQFF. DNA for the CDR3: TGTGCCAGCATTATCAACGCAGGGACGAATGAGCAGTTCTTC.

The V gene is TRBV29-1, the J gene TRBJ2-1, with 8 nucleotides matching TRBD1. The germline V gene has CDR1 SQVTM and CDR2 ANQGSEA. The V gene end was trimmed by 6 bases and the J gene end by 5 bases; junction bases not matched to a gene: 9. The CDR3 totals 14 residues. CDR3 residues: CSVEPGTGDNEQFF. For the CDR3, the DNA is TGCAGCGTAGAACCCGGGACAGGTGACAATGAGCAGTTCTTC.